Each of the 16 T cell receptor beta chains below was sequenced from the same sample in a study of human thymus T cells. In corrective heart surgery, resections were taken, and these provided the thymus tissue. Sequencing used immunoSEQ multiplex PCR; TCRdb keeps in-frame clones, though not all of them. The repertoire includes roughly 120,000 clones, over 85% of them detected once, and around 0.025% sits in the top ten. The sample was thymus tissue. These receptors were collected from a boy in the first two years of life with a congenital heart defect but otherwise immunologically healthy.

V usage is TRBV11-2 and J usage is TRBJ1-6, with D possibly being TRBD1 (5 bases). CDR1 SGHAT and CDR2 FQNNGV come from the germline V gene. With 4 bases removed from V and 7 bases from J, the gap between germline ends came to 8 bases. The CDR3 length is 13 residues. In DNA, the CDR3 is TGTGCCAGCAGCTCAGGGCGGAATTCACCCCTCCACTTT. Translation: CASSSGRNSPLHF.

CDR3 bases: TGTGCCAGCAGTCTACGGGCAGGGCAGACGCGGATCACTGAAGCTTTCTTT. Amino acid sequence: CASSLRAGQTRITEAFF. This chain uses TRBV28 with TRBJ1-1; D possibly corresponds to TRBD1 (5 bases). CDR3 size: 17 residues. The germline V gene has CDR1 MDHEN and CDR2 SYDVKM. Trimming removed 5 bases at V and 4 bases at J, with 23 bases between.

The chain's CDR3 is CASSLARTSGEQETQYF. DNA of the CDR3: TGTGCCAGCAGCTTGGCGAGGACTAGCGGGGAACAAGAGACCCAGTACTTC. The chain recombines TRBV5-5 with TRBJ2-5; 12 bases line up with TRBD2. J lost 2 bases, V lost 0 bases, and 5 bases had no gene match. Germline assignment: CDR1 SGHKS and CDR2 YYEKEE (reference sequence). There are 17 residues in the CDR3.

This clone came up once. The V gene is TRBV5-6, the J gene TRBJ2-7; D gene uncertain. The CDR3 length is 13 residues. Deletions cut 0 bases from V and 4 bases from J, with 8 bases between. Germline loops: CDR1 SGHDT, CDR2 YYEEEE. The CDR3 DNA reads TGTGCCAGCAGCTTGGCGGCAGTGTACGAGCAGTACTTC. As protein: CASSLAAVYEQYF.

This clone has just one count. The chain couples TRBV6-5 to TRBJ1-5; 9 bases agree with TRBD1. Trimming cost V 2 bases and J 7 bases; bases outside gene matches: 6. Germline V gene sequence: CDR1 MNHEY, CDR2 SVGAGI. This CDR3 contains 15 residues. CDR3 in amino acids: CASSYTDRGRQPQHF. CDR3 nucleotide sequence: TGTGCCAGCAGTTACACCGACAGGGGGAGACAGCCCCAGCATTTT.

This clone was seen once. The chain links TRBV7-2 to TRBJ2-1; 11 bases agree with TRBD2. Losses at the gene ends were 5 bases for V and 6 bases for J; bases not matched to a gene: 12. The germline V gene encodes CDR1 SGHTA and CDR2 FQGNSA. The CDR3 length is 17 residues. CDR3: CASSPLGGLAESNEQFF. The CDR3 DNA is TGTGCCAGCAGCCCGCTAGGGGGACTAGCGGAGTCCAATGAGCAGTTCTTC. The entire variable domain, with the rest obtained from reference TRBV7-2 and TRBJ2-1, is as follows: GAGVSQSPSNKVTEKGKDVELRCDPISGHTALYWYRQSLGQGLEFLIYFQGNSAPDKSGLPSDRFSAERTGGSVSTLTIQRTQQEDSAVYLCASSPLGGLAESNEQFFGPGTRLTVL.

This sequence joins TRBV19 and TRBJ2-3; TRBD1 agrees at 7 bases. The trim removed 5 bases at V and 1 base at J, leaving 3 bases unmatched. The CDR3 totals 14 residues. Germline V gene lookup returns CDR1 LNHDA and CDR2 SQIVND (reference sequence). The CDR3 loop is CASSSGTGTDTQYF. The CDR3 coding sequence is TGTGCCAGTAGTTCCGGGACAGGCACAGATACGCAGTATTTT.

The chain carries TRBV28 and TRBJ1-4; no firm D call. The germline CDR1 and CDR2 sequences are MDHEN and SYDVKM. The CDR3 totals 13 residues. V shed 4 bases and J shed 2 bases, with 5 bases lying between them. The CDR3 region is CASSSSTNEKLFF. The CDR3 DNA is TGTGCCAGCAGTTCGTCGACTAATGAAAAACTGTTTTTT.

The genes are TRBV28 and TRBJ2-7; 7 positions match TRBD1. Germline CDR1 and CDR2: MDHEN and SYDVKM. Trimming removed 6 bases from V and 2 bases from J; junction bases left unmatched: 4. This CDR3 region has 13 residues. CDR3 residues: CASRWTGPYEQYF. CDR3 nucleotides: TGTGCCAGCAGGTGGACAGGCCCCTACGAGCAGTACTTC.

The rearrangement links TRBV27 to TRBJ2-1; D is possibly TRBD2 (7 bases). V was trimmed by 8 bases and J by 12 bases, leaving 17 bases between them. This CDR3 has 12 residues. Germline lookup yields CDR1 MNHEY and CDR2 SMNVEV (reference sequence). CDR3 amino acids: CASSVGGRGQFF. Written as DNA, the CDR3 is TGTGCCAGCTCGGTCGGGGGGCGAGGGCAGTTCTTC.

V usage is TRBV7-2 and J usage is TRBJ1-1; D gene uncertain. Trimming removed 0 bases from V and 5 bases from J, with 13 bases in between. The CDR3 length is 15 residues. The germline gives CDR1 SGHTA, CDR2 FQGNSA. CDR3 amino acids: CASSLAGEIPTEAFF. The CDR3 DNA reads TGTGCCAGCAGCTTAGCTGGAGAAATACCTACTGAAGCTTTCTTT.

The genes are TRBV9 and TRBJ1-2; maybe TRBD1 (5 bases). The CDR3 contains 12 residues. Germline V gene data show CDR1 as SGDLS and CDR2 as YYNGEE. Trimming stripped 6 bases from V and 6 bases from J, with 12 bases between. The CDR3 is CASTLQGHGYTF. CDR3 in DNA: TGTGCCAGCACCTTGCAGGGCCATGGCTACACCTTC.

The CDR3 region is CASSLWRQGAAKNIQYF. DNA of the CDR3: TGTGCCAGCAGTTTATGGAGACAGGGGGCTGCCAAAAACATTCAGTACTTC. The chain links TRBV28 to TRBJ2-4; 10 bases are a match to TRBD1. The germline CDR1 and CDR2 sequences are MDHEN and SYDVKM. V lost 0 bases, J lost 1 base, and 3 bases stayed unmatched. The CDR3 sequence is 17 residues long.

The chain employs TRBV9 and TRBJ1-6, with D unclear. This CDR3 spans 16 amino acids. Trimming removed 2 bases at V and 2 bases at J, with 11 bases between. Germline values: CDR1 SGDLS, CDR2 YYNGEE. CDR3 region: CASSVKAEAYNSPLHF. The CDR3 DNA sequence: TGTGCCAGCAGCGTGAAGGCGGAAGCCTATAATTCACCCCTCCACTTT.

The V and J genes are TRBV5-1 and TRBJ2-5, with TRBD2 as a possible D gene (6 bases). Germline V lookup: CDR1 SGHRS, CDR2 YFSETQ. The germline V and J ends were trimmed by 0 bases and 7 bases, with 19 bases remaining between them. CDR3 size: 16 residues. CDR3 in DNA: TGCGCCAGCAGCTTGGCCAGGAGGGTTTGGGCTGGGACCCAGTACTTC. Protein product: CASSLARRVWAGTQYF.

This clone was picked up a small number of times. The genes are TRBV4-2 and TRBJ2-6; D remains ambiguous. CDR1 is LGHNA and CDR2 is YNFKEQ in the germline V gene. The CDR3 totals 16 residues. V was pared by 0 bases and J by 2 bases, with 8 bases between. The CDR3 nucleotides read TGTGCCAGCAGCCAAGATTACATAGCTGGGGCCAACGTCCTGACTTTC. Translated: CASSQDYIAGANVLTF.